This TCR beta chain came from a study of T cell responses to AZD1222 COVID-19 vaccine (dated by TCRdb to 2020 to 2022). In the study overall: TCR sequencing was performed for 230 to 250 trial participants, of whom about 210 were given two doses of AZD1222 and about 25 were given two doses of MenACWY control vaccine. Trial participants were enrolled by age into 18-55, 56-69 and 70-plus year subgroups, with approximately 150, 28 and 58 TCR-sequenced participants respectively. General conclusions and limits of the study: The vaccine-associated CD4 TCRs covered the entire spike protein, and the dominant responses fell in regions 160-218 and 743-854. Conclusions about previously exposed vaccinees are limited because only six or seven AZD1222 recipients were SARS-CoV-2 seropositive at baseline. In the small 56-69-year group, the increase in depth fell short of significance, most likely because of low power. Epitopes outside the regions mutated in the B.1.351 and B.1.1.7 variants were reportedly recognized by nearly half of the unique spike-specific TCRs. Participants were mostly white British and included more females than males, and it was suggested by the authors that clonal diversity may have been underestimated. After two AZD1222 doses, spike-specific TCR breadth and depth were significantly higher than at day 0 and than in MenACWY recipients. Because no day 14 peak-response samples were available, the repertoires could be characterized only after the peak T cell response.

The sample's time point label, in plain terms: about 28 days (+/-7) after the second vaccine dose. AZD1222 recipients given second doses at about 4 weeks or at about 12 weeks were pooled, since spike-specific TCR depth and breadth were not found to differ between the two schedules. Vaccinee samples were obtained from the UK trials COV001 and COV002, which included a single-blind randomized controlled phase 2/3 trial of AZD1222 (ChAdOx1 nCoV-19) in healthy adults. For TCRbeta chain sequencing, PBMC samples from trial participants were taken at day 0 and at day 28 after the second dose. Reading the germline V gene gives CDR1 SGHDT and CDR2 YYEEEE. Including cysteine and phenylalanine, the CDR3 has 13 amino acids. The sequence is cut down to CDR3 DNA, 39 bases in frame from base 1. V drops 4 bases and J drops 4 bases, leaving 11 bases in between. In the case of this clone: Its antigen remains unidentified. No much larger clonotype is one base removed from it; base qualities were not supplied.

The CDR3 regions of human TCRbeta chains were subjected to immunosequencing. For the original study's pipeline: TCRs in the repertoires were compared against a reference library of SARS-CoV-2-specific TCRs that had been generated with the MIRA antigen-specificity platform. Breadth was defined as the fraction of unique TCRs that were SARS-CoV-2-associated. Depth was defined as the fraction of total T cells that were SARS-CoV-2-associated. Using the MIRA data, each spike-specific TCR was assigned both to the spike region to which the TCR was reactive and to a CD4 or CD8 class. Log10-transformed breadth and depth values were compared by one-way ANOVA with Sidak's multiple comparisons tests. The clones in this table, taken by TCRdb from immuneACCESS, are in-frame only. Not every clone is retained; where verified, under half of the shortfall comes from an unresolved V gene, and the cause of the rest is unknown. V and J calls and clone size are those listed in that table; D and trimming were worked out from the DNA. Within this sample are hundreds of thousands of clones, with about 94% of them counted one time only. Jointly, the top ten make up 0.5% to 0.7% of the sample.

The clonotype comes from an adult who received the AZD1222 COVID-19 vaccine. The V gene is TRBV5-6 and the J gene is TRBJ1-1; no D segment can be confidently identified. Sequenced here: peripheral blood, sampled 28 days after the second AZD1222 dose. The DNA sequence is TGTGCCAGCAGCCCCCGGTGGGGCACTGAAGCTTTCTTT. It specifies CASSPRWGTEAFF.